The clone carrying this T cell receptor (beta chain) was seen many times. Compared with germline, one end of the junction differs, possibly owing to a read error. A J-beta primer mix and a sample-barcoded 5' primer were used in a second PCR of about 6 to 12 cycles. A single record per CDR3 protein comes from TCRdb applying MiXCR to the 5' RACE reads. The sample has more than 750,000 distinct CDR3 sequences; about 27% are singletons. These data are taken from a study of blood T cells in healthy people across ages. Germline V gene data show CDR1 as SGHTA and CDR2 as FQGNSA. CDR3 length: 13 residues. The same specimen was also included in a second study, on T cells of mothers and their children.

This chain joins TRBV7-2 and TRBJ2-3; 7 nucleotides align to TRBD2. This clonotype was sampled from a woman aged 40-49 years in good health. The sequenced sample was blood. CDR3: CASSLGGADTQYF. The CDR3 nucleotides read TGCGCCAGCAGCTTGGGAGGGGCAGATACGCAGTATTTT.